This T cell receptor beta chain is from a study of blood T cell repertoires in COVID-19. Across the whole study: Both acute and convalescent COVID-19 samples were obtained from the United States, Italy and Spain.

Cohorts were determined from participant-reported clinical history. TCRdb's table, derived via immunoSEQ multiplex PCR, lists solely in-frame clones and lacks some. The sample lists 310,000 or so clones, 65% to 90% occurring once. CDR3 size: 14 residues. Germline-derived CDR1 and CDR2 are MDHEN and SYDVKM. V gave up 6 bases and J gave up 4 bases; unmatched junction bases: 5. Sample: PBMCs or T cells enriched from blood (not recorded which). The chain employs TRBV28 and TRBJ1-3; 8 nucleotides line up with TRBD1. This receptor was identified in a woman aged 18-29 years who had recovered from COVID-19. The CDR3 reads CASSPDRAGNTIYF. The CDR3 DNA follows: TGTGCCAGCAGCCCGGACAGGGCGGGAAACACCATATATTTT. Using reference TRBV28 and TRBJ1-3 for the parts outside the CDR3, the full variable domain is DVKVTQSSRYLVKRTGEKVFLECVQDMDHENMFWYRQDPGLGLRLIYFSYDVKMKEKGDIPEGYSVSREKKERFSLILESASTNQTSMYLCASSPDRAGNTIYFGEGSWLTVV.